A single sample gave rise to the 8 T cell receptor beta chains below, sequenced in a study of shared clonotypes between healthy human individuals (dated by TCRdb to about 2020). To prepare the library, the immunoSEQ multiplex PCR assay was applied. As stored in TCRdb, this immuneACCESS dataset retains in-frame rearrangements with V and J assigned. A fraction of the clones does not appear; measured against another copy, unresolved V genes explain less than half of the discrepancy, and the remainder lacks a known reason. The sample table holds about 1.5 million clones, of which around 98% were seen once. The ten biggest clones cover around 0.47% of the sample. The sample taken for sequencing was naive CD4+ T cells sorted from blood. The sample's cell subset or site label, decoded: CD45RA+ positively selected. The receptor source for this set is a man aged 25-40 years in good health.

The chain couples TRBV4-1 to TRBJ1-4, with 9 bases that match TRBD1. V lost 0 bases and J lost 6; bases outside the gene matches: 8. The CDR3 extends over 17 amino acids. Germline loops: CDR1 MGHRA, CDR2 YSYEKL. The CDR3 DNA reads TGCGCCAGCAGCCAAGAGGGGTGGGGACAGGGTGATGAAAAACTGTTTTTT. This sequence encodes CASSQEGWGQGDEKLFF.

CDR3 DNA sequence: TGTGCCAGCAACGCGGACTCCTACGAGCAGTACTTC. It is translated as CASNADSYEQYF. The chain carries TRBV28 and TRBJ2-7; D gene ambiguous. This CDR3 spans 12 amino acids. V lost 7 bases, J lost 0 bases, and 7 bases lay in between. Germline values: CDR1 MDHEN, CDR2 SYDVKM.

The chain is built from TRBV5-4 and TRBJ2-7, with TRBD2 identical over 7 bases. V shed 4 bases, J shed 0 bases, and the junction held 7 bases outside the gene matches. This CDR3 has 15 residues. Germline-derived CDR1 and CDR2 are SGHNT and YYREEE (reference sequence). The CDR3 region is CASSTTLAVSYEQYF. The CDR3 DNA sequence: TGTGCCAGCAGCACAACCCTAGCGGTCTCCTACGAGCAGTACTTC.

This chain connects TRBV5-4 to TRBJ1-4; 10 positions match TRBD1. With 4 bases clipped from V and 8 bases from J, the junction kept 8 bases outside the gene matches. This CDR3 has 15 amino acids. Germline V gives CDR1 SGHNT, CDR2 YYREEE (reference sequence). The CDR3 DNA sequence: TGTGCCAGCAGCCAGGGGACAGGGGCTCGGGAAAAACTGTTTTTT. This gives the protein CASSQGTGAREKLFF. Filled out from reference TRBV5-4 and TRBJ1-4, the complete variable domain reads ETGVTQSPTHLIKTRGQQVTLRCSSQSGHNTVSWYQQALGQGPQFIFQYYREEENGRGNFPPRFSGLQFPNYSSELNVNALELDDSALYLCASSQGTGAREKLFFGSGTQLSVL.

For this clone: Other DNA sequences within the sample encode an identical CDR3. V gene TRBV5-1 combines with J gene TRBJ2-2; a weak D match, TRBD2 (6 bases). Germline V CDR1 and CDR2: SGHRS, YFSETQ. V was trimmed by 0 bases and J by 5 bases, leaving 8 bases between them. The CDR3 spans 14 residues. The CDR3 coding sequence is TGCGCCAGCAGCTTGGCGGGAGTTACCGGGGAGCTGTTTTTT. This codes for CASSLAGVTGELFF.

The chain carries TRBV5-1 and TRBJ2-1; no clear D. This CDR3 is 16 amino acids long. Deletions cut 4 bases from V and 5 bases from J, with 19 bases between. Germline-derived CDR1 and CDR2 are SGHRS and YFSETQ. This CDR3 reads CASSTGTKLKDNEQFF. CDR3 coding DNA: TGCGCCAGCAGCACCGGCACGAAGTTAAAAGACAATGAGCAGTTCTTC. The full variable domain, in which reference TRBV5-1 and TRBJ2-1 provide the parts outside the CDR3, is KAGVTQTPRYLIKTRGQQVTLSCSPISGHRSVSWYQQTPGQGLQFLFEYFSETQRNKGNFPGRFSGRQFSNSRSEMNVSTLELGDSALYLCASSTGTKLKDNEQFFGPGTRLTVL.

On this clone: At one end the junction does not follow the germline gene, possibly because of a read error. This chain uses TRBV9 with TRBJ2-7, with 7 positions matching TRBD1. Germline V gene sequence: CDR1 SGDLS, CDR2 YYNGEE. The CDR3 runs to 14 residues. The CDR3 is CASSAEGGSHEQYF. The CDR3 nucleotides are TGTGCCAGCAGCGCGGAAGGGGGCTCCCACGAGCAGTACTTC.

The CDR3 DNA reads TGTGCCTGGAGACGGACAGGGCCAGCCTATGGCTACACCTTC. This encodes CAWRRTGPAYGYTF. V usage is TRBV30 and J usage is TRBJ1-2, with 8 nucleotides matching TRBD1. This CDR3 has 14 residues. J lost 4 bases, V lost 3 bases, and 7 bases had no gene match. The germline V gene has CDR1 GTSNPN and CDR2 SVGIG (reference sequence).